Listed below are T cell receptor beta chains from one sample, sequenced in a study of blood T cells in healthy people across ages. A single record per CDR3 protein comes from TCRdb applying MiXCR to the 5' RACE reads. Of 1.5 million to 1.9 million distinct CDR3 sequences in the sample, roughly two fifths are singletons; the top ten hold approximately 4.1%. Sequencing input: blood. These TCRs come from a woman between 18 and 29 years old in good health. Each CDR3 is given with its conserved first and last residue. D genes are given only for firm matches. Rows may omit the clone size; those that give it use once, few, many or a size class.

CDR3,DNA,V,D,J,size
CSARDSGGLPRDTQYF,TGCAGTGCTAGAGATTCGGGCGGCCTTCCCCGAGATACGCAGTATTTT,TRBV20-1,NA,TRBJ2-3,few
CASSPSSGGIYEQYF,TGTGCCAGCAGCCCCTCTAGCGGGGGTATTTACGAGCAGTACTTC,TRBV12-3/TRBV12-4,TRBD2,TRBJ2-7,NA
CASSSQGTGFFHEQFF,TGTGCCAGCAGCTCGCAGGGGACAGGATTTTTTCATGAGCAGTTCTTC,TRBV7-2,TRBD1,TRBJ2-1,NA
CASSQPTRGASRYEQYF,TGCGCCAGCAGCCAACCAACTCGCGGGGCCTCCAGATACGAGCAGTACTTC,TRBV4-1,NA,TRBJ2-7,NA
CASSGNSLSPEQYF,TGTGCCAGCAGCGGAAATAGCTTGTCGCCCGAGCAGTACTTC,TRBV9,NA,TRBJ2-7,few
CASSQAGQPKHF,TGTGCCAGCAGCCAAGCAGGACAGCCCAAGCATTTT,TRBV3-1,NA,TRBJ1-5,few
CAWSADSNTEAFF,TGTGCCTGGAGTGCCGACAGTAACACTGAAGCTTTCTTT,TRBV30,NA,TRBJ1-1,NA
CSASDRGWYEQYF,TGCAGTGCCTCGGACAGGGGATGGTACGAGCAGTACTTC,TRBV20-1,TRBD1,TRBJ2-7,NA
CASSPTVNKPQHF,TGTGCCAGCAGCCCCACGGTGAACAAGCCCCAGCATTTT,TRBV6-5,NA,TRBJ1-5,NA
CASSPLEFSYEQYF,TGTGCCAGCAGCCCCCTGGAATTTTCCTACGAGCAGTACTTC,TRBV7-9,NA,TRBJ2-7,NA
CSVGLTWTGKSDTQYF,TGCAGCGTTGGCCTTACCTGGACAGGGAAATCAGATACGCAGTATTTT,TRBV29-1,TRBD1,TRBJ2-3,NA
CATSPSNTETQYF,TGTGCCACCAGCCCGAGCAATACAGAGACCCAGTACTTC,TRBV15,NA,TRBJ2-5,NA
CSALTSGMLYEQYF,TGCAGTGCCTTGACTAGCGGGATGCTCTACGAGCAGTACTTC,TRBV20-1,TRBD2,TRBJ2-7,few
CSRGGGPHNEQFF,TGCAGCCGCGGGGGGGGCCCTCACAATGAGCAGTTCTTC,TRBV29-1,TRBD2,TRBJ2-1,NA
CASSGDGGIYNEQFF,TGTGCCAGCAGCGGGGACGGGGGGATCTACAATGAGCAGTTCTTC,TRBV9,TRBD2,TRBJ2-1,few
CASSFRGTEQYF,TGTGCCAGCAGTTTTAGGGGAACCGAGCAGTACTTC,TRBV12-3/TRBV12-4,NA,TRBJ2-7,few
CASRPGQRHSPLHF,TGTGCCAGCAGACCCGGACAGCGTCATTCACCCCTCCACTTT,TRBV6-5,NA,TRBJ1-6,many
CASSEVGTGTYEQYF,TGTGCCAGCAGTGAAGTGGGGACAGGTACCTACGAGCAGTACTTC,TRBV2,TRBD1,TRBJ2-7,NA
CASSFWGPAYEQYF,TGCGCCAGCAGCTTCTGGGGACCCGCCTACGAGCAGTACTTC,TRBV5-1,NA,TRBJ2-7,NA
CASSSSLAGTYNEQFF,TGTGCCAGCAGCTCTTCCCTAGCGGGAACCTACAATGAGCAGTTCTTC,TRBV7-9,TRBD2,TRBJ2-1,NA
CASSGRTDSNYGYTF,TGTGCCAGCAGCGGTAGGACAGACTCTAACTATGGCTACACCTTC,TRBV7-2,NA,TRBJ1-2,few
CSASQGNFAGELFF,TGCAGTGCTAGCCAGGGGAACTTTGCCGGGGAGCTGTTTTTT,TRBV20-1,NA,TRBJ2-2,NA
CASSSKDRGSKNIQYF,TGTGCCAGCAGCTCGAAAGACCGGGGGTCCAAAAACATTCAGTACTTC,TRBV11-2,NA,TRBJ2-4,NA
CASSVSGFPSYEQYF,TGTGCCAGCAGCGTCTCAGGGTTCCCCTCCTACGAGCAGTACTTC,TRBV25-1,NA,TRBJ2-7,many
CASSSWGQPQHF,TGTGCCAGCAGCTCTTGGGGACAGCCCCAGCATTTT,TRBV13,NA,TRBJ1-5,few
CASSHHRSGTRNTDTQYF,TGCGCCAGCAGCCACCACCGTTCCGGGACTAGGAACACGGATACGCAGTATTTT,TRBV4-1,TRBD2,TRBJ2-3,few
CASSQPWGAYNEQFF,TGTGCCAGCAGCCAACCGTGGGGAGCATACAATGAGCAGTTCTTC,TRBV14,NA,TRBJ2-1,NA
CASSQRGARTEAFF,TGCGCCAGCAGCCAGCGGGGGGCGAGGACTGAAGCTTTCTTT,TRBV5-1,NA,TRBJ1-1,NA
CASSVSGATNYGYTF,TGTGCCAGCAGCGTTTCCGGGGCGACTAACTATGGCTACACCTTC,TRBV7-9,NA,TRBJ1-2,few
CASSLTSDGRGYTF,TGTGCCAGCAGCCTCACTTCCGACGGGCGTGGCTACACCTTC,TRBV7-9,NA,TRBJ1-2,few
CSARDKTSLSDSNQPQHF,TGCAGTGCTAGAGATAAGACTTCACTAAGTGATAGCAATCAGCCCCAGCATTTT,TRBV20-1,NA,TRBJ1-5,few
CASSYGDRGENEQYF,TGTGCCAGCAGTTACGGGGACAGGGGGGAAAACGAGCAGTACTTC,TRBV6-5,TRBD1,TRBJ2-7,NA
CASSSDVRGYGHTF,TGTGCCAGCAGCTCAGACGTCCGGGGCTATGGCCACACCTTC,TRBV7-9,NA,TRBJ1-2,NA
CASSYRAGSGANVLTF,TGTGCCAGCAGTTACAGGGCAGGCTCTGGGGCCAACGTCCTGACTTTC,TRBV6-5,NA,TRBJ2-6,few
CASSDWTGGTDTQYF,TGCGCCAGCAGTGACTGGACAGGGGGTACAGATACGCAGTATTTT,TRBV10-2,TRBD1,TRBJ2-3,NA
CASSWQQGRGQPQHF,TGTGCCAGCAGCTGGCAACAAGGTCGGGGTCAGCCCCAGCATTTT,TRBV7-6,NA,TRBJ1-5,NA
CASRGGGSTDTQYF,TGTGCCAGCAGGGGCGGAGGTAGCACAGATACGCAGTATTTT,TRBV6-6,NA,TRBJ2-3,many
CASSYITRGVSYEQYF,TGTGCCAGCAGTTATATAACCCGAGGGGTTTCCTACGAGCAGTACTTC,TRBV6-5,NA,TRBJ2-7,NA
CASSLESPLDTQYF,TGTGCCAGCAGTTTAGAGTCGCCTTTAGATACGCAGTATTTT,TRBV12-3/TRBV12-4,NA,TRBJ2-3,many
CSARGVASRSSYEQYF,TGCAGTGCTAGAGGGGTAGCGAGCCGTTCCTCCTACGAGCAGTACTTC,TRBV20-1,NA,TRBJ2-7,many
CASSPLGRPGETAFF,TGCGCCAGCAGCCCGCTAGGGCGCCCCGGGGAGACGGCTTTCTTT,TRBV4-1,NA,TRBJ1-1,NA